Below are 18 T cell receptor beta chains sequenced from a single sample in a study of T cells in Graves' hyperthyroidism and ophthalmopathy. The TCR beta CDR3 regions underwent amplification using RNA transcripts as the source. In the first-round RT-PCR of the TCR CDR3, the HTBI primer set was used. MiXCR was run by TCRdb on the multiplex PCR reads, yielding one entry per CDR3 protein. The data hold more than 300,000 distinct CDR3 sequences, with 11% to 15% observed a single time. Sequenced: blood. The receptors come from a woman aged 55 to 70 with Graves' hyperthyroidism.

This clonotype was seen many times. The rearrangement links TRBV6-5 to TRBJ2-5; TRBD2 matches at 11 bases. The CDR3 loop spans 16 amino acids. Per germline, CDR1 MNHEY and CDR2 SVGAGI. The V gene end was trimmed by 2 bases and the J gene end by 4 bases; junction bases not matched to a gene: 6. CDR3 in DNA: TGTGCCAGCAGTTACAGTCCTAGCGGGAGGCCAGAGACCCAGTACTTC. As protein: CASSYSPSGRPETQYF.

This clonotype was seen a handful of times. Germline and junction disagree at one end, which may indicate a read error. The CDR3 protein is CAVSRGVAPGDTQYF. CDR3 sequence (DNA): TGTGCCGTCAGCCGGGGGGTGGCCCCCGGAGATACGCAGTATTTT. The rearrangement joins TRBV10-3 to TRBJ2-3, with 7 bases lining up with TRBD2. The V gene's germline CDR1 is ENHRY and CDR2 SYGVKD. This CDR3 has 15 amino acids.

This chain uses TRBV10-3 with TRBJ2-5; D is undetermined. Germline-derived CDR1 and CDR2 are ENHRY and SYGVKD. This CDR3 comprises 16 residues. V dropped 0 bases and J dropped 2 bases, with 13 bases sitting between them. CDR3 sequence: CAISESIGGIQETQYF. The CDR3 DNA sequence: TGTGCCATCAGTGAGTCAATCGGTGGGATACAAGAGACCCAGTACTTC.

This clonotype was detected ten times or more. This chain links TRBV27 with TRBJ1-2; a possible D gene is TRBD1 (5 bases). CDR1 and CDR2 (germline): MNHEY, SMNVEV (reference sequence). V was trimmed by 3 bases and J by 6 bases, leaving 11 bases between them. The CDR3 sequence is 13 residues long. DNA of the CDR3: TGTGCCAGCAGTTTGGGTTCGGGGCATGGCTACACCTTC. Encoded protein: CASSLGSGHGYTF.

In this sample, this clonotype turned up many times. The chain recombines TRBV28 with TRBJ1-1; D may be TRBD1 (5 bases). Trimming cost V 6 bases and J 1 base, with 15 bases left between them. The CDR3 is 15 amino acids. Germline-derived CDR1 and CDR2 are MDHEN and SYDVKM. The CDR3 reads CASRVHGAGNTEAFF. The CDR3 region has the DNA TGTGCCAGCAGGGTACACGGGGCGGGGAACACTGAAGCTTTCTTT.

There are many counts of this clonotype. The chain uses TRBV12-3 or TRBV12-4 and TRBJ1-4, with D tentatively TRBD1 (6 bases). There are 17 residues in the CDR3. V lost 4 bases and J 6 bases, leaving 21 bases between the germline ends. The CDR3 reads CASSSRFQGSGDEKLFF. The CDR3 coding sequence is TGTGCCAGCAGTTCCAGATTCCAGGGGTCGGGCGATGAAAAACTGTTTTTT.

This chain connects TRBV20-1 to TRBJ2-3; 8 nucleotides align to TRBD2. Germline values: CDR1 DFQATT, CDR2 SNEGSKA (reference sequence). The CDR3 is 13 amino acids. The V segment lost 8 bases and the J segment 3 bases; nucleotides outside the gene matches: 7. CDR3 sequence (DNA): TGCAGTTGTATAGCGGGACTAACAGATACGCAGTATTTT. Protein: CSCIAGLTDTQYF.

This clonotype was found many times. The rearrangement uses TRBV28 and TRBJ1-5; a possible D gene is TRBD1 (5 bases). Germline V gene data show CDR1 as MDHEN and CDR2 as SYDVKM. V dropped 2 bases and J dropped 4 bases, with 12 bases sitting between them. The CDR3 has 15 residues. CDR3 in amino acids: CASSLIRVRNQPQHF. The CDR3 bases are TGTGCCAGCAGTTTAATCAGGGTACGTAATCAGCCCCAGCATTTT.

This clonotype was counted ten times or more. The CDR3 bases are TGTGCCTGGAGTGGGGGGGGGCAGGTGAACACTGAAGCTTTCTTT. Translation: CAWSGGGQVNTEAFF. The rearrangement links TRBV30 to TRBJ1-1, with D perhaps matching TRBD1 (6 bases). CDR3 length: 15 residues. From germline, CDR1 is GTSNPN and CDR2 SVGIG (reference sequence). V was shortened by 1 base and J by 0 bases, with 12 bases between the two germline ends.

Many counts were recorded for this clonotype. V gene TRBV20-1 combines with J gene TRBJ2-3; 9 nucleotides agree with TRBD2. The CDR3 consists of 14 residues. The germline gives CDR1 DFQATT, CDR2 SNEGSKA (reference sequence). J lost 9 bases, V lost 6 bases, and 13 bases had no gene match. In nucleotides, the CDR3 is TGCAGTGCAACGCTCGGGACTAGCCAGGGGACGCAGTATTTT. This translates into CSATLGTSQGTQYF.

This clonotype was seen ten or more times. The J gene is TRBJ2-7, the V gene TRBV12-3 or TRBV12-4; 9 positions agree with TRBD2. The CDR3 is made up of 16 amino acids. Trimming took 5 bases from V and 2 from J; bases not matched to a gene: 10. CDR3 sequence: CASSPRGSGSPYEQYF. CDR3 DNA: TGTGCCAGCAGTCCGCGGGGTAGCGGGAGTCCCTACGAGCAGTACTTC.

This clonotype was counted ten times or more. V and J are TRBV18 and TRBJ2-3; D assignment may be TRBD1 or TRBD2 (5 bases each). This CDR3 comprises 14 residues. Germline assignment: CDR1 KGHSH and CDR2 LQKENI. The germline V and J ends were trimmed by 4 bases and 1 base, with 9 bases remaining between them. The CDR3 loop is CASSRMGGTDTQYF. CDR3 nucleotide sequence: TGTGCCAGCTCACGTATGGGGGGCACAGATACGCAGTATTTT.

The sample holds many counts of this clonotype. Here the CDR3 DNA reads TGTGCCAGCAGTGAAGCCAGAAACACCGGGGAGCTGTTTTTT. Amino acid sequence: CASSEARNTGELFF. The rearrangement joins TRBV6-1 to TRBJ2-2; D uncertain. CDR3 length: 14 residues. The germline V gene has CDR1 MNHNS and CDR2 SASEGT. Trimming cost V 0 bases and J 2 bases, with 4 bases left between them.

This clonotype was counted many times. The V and J genes are TRBV7-3 and TRBJ2-2; 9 bases are a match to TRBD1. CDR1 is SGHTA, CDR2 FQGTGA, per germline. The ends lost 2 bases at V and 4 bases at J; junction bases unmatched: 8. The CDR3 has 17 residues. The DNA for the CDR3 is TGTGCCAGCAGCTTACCACTACAGGGGGCGGGCACCGGGGAGCTGTTTTTT. Protein: CASSLPLQGAGTGELFF. The variable domain in full, completed from reference TRBV7-3 and TRBJ2-2, reads GAGVSQTPSNKVTEKGKYVELRCDPISGHTALYWYRQSLGQGPEFLIYFQGTGAADDSGLPNDRFFAVRPEGSVSTLKIQRTERGDSAVYLCASSLPLQGAGTGELFFGEGSRLTVL.

There are many counts of this clonotype. The chain uses TRBV29-1 and TRBJ1-1, with D possibly being TRBD1 (6 bases). Trimming shortened V by 6 bases and J by 5 bases, and 13 bases separated the two germline ends. CDR3 size: 12 residues. Germline V lookup: CDR1 SQVTM, CDR2 ANQGSEA. DNA for the CDR3: TGCAGCGTACGCGGAGGGGGAACTGAAGCTTTCTTT. Protein: CSVRGGGTEAFF.

The J gene is TRBJ2-1, the V gene TRBV6-1, with TRBD2 matching 13 bases. The junction had 8 bases not matched to a gene; V was cut back by 7 bases and J by 8 bases. The CDR3 loop spans 15 amino acids. CDR1 and CDR2 (germline): MNHNS, SASEGT. CDR3 region: CASTNGLAGAYEQFF. The CDR3 DNA reads as TGTGCCAGCACCAACGGACTAGCGGGAGCCTATGAGCAGTTCTTC.

Notes on this clonotype: This CDR3 is missing its conserved last phenylalanine or tryptophan, likely due to a read error. V is TRBV27 and J is TRBJ1-1, with D perhaps TRBD1 (6 bases). V lost 3 bases and J lost 1, with 6 bases in between. The CDR3 is made up of 13 amino acids. The germline CDR1 and CDR2 sequences are MNHEY and SMNVEV (reference sequence). This chain's CDR3 is CASSLGQNTEAFS. The CDR3 DNA follows: TGTGCCAGCAGTTTGGGACAGAACACTGAAGCTTTCTCT.

The rearrangement uses TRBV30 and TRBJ2-1; 14 bases line up with TRBD2. The CDR3 consists of 15 residues. With 3 bases clipped from V and 12 bases from J, the junction kept 10 bases outside the gene matches. Germline values: CDR1 GTSNPN, CDR2 SVGIG (reference sequence). The CDR3 DNA sequence: TGTGCCTGGAGCTCCGGGACTAGCGGGAGATCAGGGCAGTTCTTC. As protein: CAWSSGTSGRSGQFF.